This entry features one TCR beta chain sequence. How the authors handled the data: The assay estimated nucleated cells by amplifying reference gene primers. The method was immunoSEQ multiplex PCR; TCRdb's version includes in-frame clones alone and lacks a portion of them. That table supplies the V and J calls and clone size; D and trimming were determined from the DNA. The table records roughly 230,000 clones, about 88% of them present only once. The record originates from a study of blood T cell repertoires in COVID-19. Study overall: There were acute and convalescent COVID-19 samples, and they came from the United States, Italy and Spain. T cells, B-cell-depleted T cells, or PBMCs supplied cDNA or gDNA.

The sample comprised peripheral blood. The source of this sequence is a woman in her forties who had recovered from COVID-19.

CDR3 in DNA: TGTGCCAGCAGTTTAATCGATGAGCAGTTCTTC. It specifies CASSLIDEQFF. The J gene is TRBJ2-1, the V gene TRBV12-3 or TRBV12-4; the D is unclear. Trimming removed 2 bases from V and 8 bases from J, with 4 bases in between. The CDR3 runs 11 residues.